These 5 T cell receptor beta chains were all obtained from the same sample, sequenced in a study of CD8 T cells in ankylosing spondylitis (TCRdb year 2017). The receptor library was made with 5' RACE. Sequenced on an Illumina HiSeq 2500. TCRdb's own reprocessing of the public reads used fastp at Q25 and MiXCR and kept productive beta chains. Every CDR3 protein is listed once, alongside the most common genes and DNA of its rows. The sample profile shows fewer than 400,000 distinct CDR3 sequences; roughly 14% of them were found once. The top ten clonotypes cover 0.9% to 1.2% of the sample. The material sequenced was blood, either unsorted or a sorted T cell fraction (not recorded which). Every receptor here comes from a male donor with ankylosing spondylitis or in good health (not recorded which).

In this sample, this clonotype turned up a few times. V is TRBV6-2 or TRBV6-3 and J is TRBJ2-7; TRBD1 aligns across 8 bases. The V segment lost 5 bases and the J segment 3 bases; nucleotides outside the gene matches: 6. CDR1 MNHEY and CDR2 SVGEGT come from the germline V gene. This CDR3 comprises 14 residues. DNA for the CDR3: TGTGCCAGCAGTATCCGGGACAGGCGCTACGAGCAGTACTTC. It codes for CASSIRDRRYEQYF.

The V gene is TRBV5-1, the J gene TRBJ1-4; 9 bases fit TRBD1. The length of the CDR3 is 15 residues. V trimming: 3 bases; J trimming: 3 bases; junction bases outside the gene matches: 3. Per the germline V gene, CDR1 is SGHRS and CDR2 is YFSETQ. The CDR3 DNA reads TGCGCCAGCAGCTATCGACAGGGGGCTAATGAAAAACTGTTTTTT. Protein product: CASSYRQGANEKLFF.

The chain couples TRBV10-3 to TRBJ1-4; D might be TRBD1 (6 bases). Trimming removed 3 bases from V and 3 bases from J, with 8 bases in between. Per the germline V gene, CDR1 is ENHRY and CDR2 is SYGVKD. The CDR3 sequence is 14 residues long. Written as DNA, the CDR3 is TGTGCCATCAGTGAACAGGGACCTAATGAAAAACTGTTTTTT. Its translation is CAISEQGPNEKLFF.

This clonotype was detected only a few times. The chain links TRBV5-1 to TRBJ1-1; D is uncertain. Trimming cost V 0 bases and J 2 bases, with 17 bases left between them. Germline lookup yields CDR1 SGHRS and CDR2 YFSETQ. The length of the CDR3 is 17 residues. The CDR3 spells CASSLGQGQNTNTEAFF. As DNA, the CDR3 is TGCGCCAGCAGCTTGGGCCAAGGGCAAAATACTAACACTGAAGCTTTCTTT.

The J gene is TRBJ2-1, the V gene TRBV25-1; 12 nucleotides align to TRBD2. Germline V gives CDR1 MGHDK, CDR2 SYGVNS. The CDR3 consists of 15 residues. J gave up 6 bases and V 4 bases, and 4 bases lay outside the gene matches. CDR3 sequence: CASSGTSGTSNEQFF. The CDR3 DNA reads TGTGCCAGCAGTGGGACTAGCGGGACTTCCAATGAGCAGTTCTTC.